Listed below are T cell receptor beta chains from one sample, sequenced in a study of blood T cell repertoires in COVID-19. Clones were read by immunoSEQ multiplex PCR, and TCRdb kept only the in-frame ones, dropping some. The sample carries approximately 120,000 clones, roughly 80% recorded once. Input material: peripheral blood. All receptors derive from a woman between 55 and 75 years old with acute or convalescent COVID-19. CDR3s include the opening cysteine and the closing phenylalanine or tryptophan.

j_call: TRBJ2-5; v_call: TRBV12-3/TRBV12-4; cdr3_aa: CASSLSDSETQYF
j_call: TRBJ2-1; v_call: TRBV6-5; cdr3_aa: CASRALLAGGGEQFF
j_call: TRBJ2-7; v_call: TRBV2; cdr3_aa: CASSDLGTKNF
j_call: TRBJ2-7; v_call: TRBV5-1; cdr3_aa: CASKGDIGAYEQYF
j_call: TRBJ1-2; v_call: TRBV6-5; cdr3_aa: CASSYRGGSNYGYTF
j_call: TRBJ1-5; v_call: TRBV2; cdr3_aa: CASSHYGQTYSNQPQHF
j_call: TRBJ2-7; v_call: TRBV7-3; cdr3_aa: CASSPTLTGFDEQYF
j_call: TRBJ2-7; v_call: TRBV7-2; cdr3_aa: CASSPSGGTEQYF
j_call: TRBJ2-3; v_call: TRBV14; cdr3_aa: CASSRRGRNTDTQYF
j_call: TRBJ1-1; v_call: TRBV5-4; cdr3_aa: CASSYGQGAASPTEAFF
j_call: TRBJ1-1; v_call: TRBV9; cdr3_aa: CASSVRSGTEAFF
j_call: TRBJ2-7; v_call: TRBV19; cdr3_aa: CASSIRQGATYEQYF
j_call: TRBJ1-1; v_call: TRBV3-1/TRBV3-2; cdr3_aa: CASSQRGRGAEAFF
j_call: TRBJ1-2; v_call: TRBV5-1; cdr3_aa: CASSGTSTGGYGYTF
j_call: TRBJ2-7; v_call: TRBV12-3/TRBV12-4; cdr3_aa: CASSRAHEQYF
j_call: TRBJ2-7; v_call: TRBV6-5; cdr3_aa: CASSLGQNYEQYF
j_call: TRBJ2-2; v_call: TRBV4-1; cdr3_aa: CASSQDRLAGTNTGELFF
j_call: TRBJ2-5; v_call: TRBV5-4; cdr3_aa: CASSLAGLAGEETQYF
j_call: TRBJ2-7; v_call: TRBV6-5; cdr3_aa: CASSYWQGYEQYF
j_call: TRBJ2-3; v_call: TRBV5-4; cdr3_aa: CASIPFGDTTDTQYF
j_call: TRBJ2-1; v_call: TRBV7-7; cdr3_aa: CASSLGTSGGSNEQFF
j_call: TRBJ2-7; v_call: TRBV6-1; cdr3_aa: CASSPPAVQFYF
j_call: TRBJ2-1; v_call: TRBV18; cdr3_aa: CASSQQGNEQFF